This T cell receptor (beta chain) was found in a study of T cells in Graves' hyperthyroidism and ophthalmopathy. The sample holds many counts of this clonotype. Its antigen remains unidentified. Study conclusions and caveats: Ophthalmopathy cases were set apart from stable hyperthyroidism by a 13 V-J model.

Graves' hyperthyroidism showing no ophthalmopathy progression within 18 months was considered stable. There are 14 residues in the CDR3. Germline CDR1 and CDR2: MGHRA and YSYEKL. V lost 3 bases to trimming and J lost 6 bases, with 15 bases between them. Regions amplified from RNA transcripts were the TCR beta CDR3 regions. During a first-round RT-PCR of the TCR CDR3, the HTBI primer set was used. MiXCR, applied by TCRdb to the multiplex PCR reads, yields one record per CDR3 protein. The sample includes 350,000 to 400,000 distinct CDR3 sequences, about 14% of them seen just once. Sequencing was done on a sample of blood. J is TRBJ2-7 and V is TRBV4-1; maybe TRBD2 (5 bases). This sequence originates from a woman aged 55-70 years with Graves' hyperthyroidism. The CDR3 loop is CASSQPLRGPEQYF. CDR3 DNA: TGCGCCAGCAGCCAGCCCCTGCGAGGGCCCGAGCAGTACTTC.